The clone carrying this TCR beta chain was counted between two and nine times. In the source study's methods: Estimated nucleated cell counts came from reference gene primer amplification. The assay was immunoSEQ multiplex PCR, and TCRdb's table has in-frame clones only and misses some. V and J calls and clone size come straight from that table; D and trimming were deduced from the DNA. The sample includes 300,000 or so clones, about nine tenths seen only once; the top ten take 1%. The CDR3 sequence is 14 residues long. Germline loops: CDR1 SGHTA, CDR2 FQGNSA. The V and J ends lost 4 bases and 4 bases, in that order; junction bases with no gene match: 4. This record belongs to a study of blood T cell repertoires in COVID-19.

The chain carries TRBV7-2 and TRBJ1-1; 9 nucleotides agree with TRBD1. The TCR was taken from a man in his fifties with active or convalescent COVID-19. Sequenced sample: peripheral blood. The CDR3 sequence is CASSWTGELTEAFF. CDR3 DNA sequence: TGTGCCAGCAGCTGGACAGGGGAACTCACTGAAGCTTTCTTT.